This is a list of T cell receptor beta chains from one sample in a study of shared clonotypes between healthy human individuals. Clones were sequenced by immunoSEQ multiplex PCR, and TCRdb holds only the in-frame ones, with some missing. The sample comprises 2 million to 2.5 million clones, approximately 90% of which are singletons, and 0.37% rests with the top ten. The sequencing sample was made of naive CD4+ T cells from PBMCs. These receptors all come from a man in his late teens or twenties in good health. Some clones in this sample may be carry-over from other donors' samples. Both conserved end residues are part of each CDR3. The D gene is left open where the match is weak. Clone size is not always given. Where it is, it says once, few, many or a class for expanded clones.

cdr3_nt: TGTGCCAGCAGTCGAAATAGCAATCAGCCCCAGCATTTT
cdr3_aa: CASSRNSNQPQHF
d_call: .
clone_size: .
v_call: TRBV4-2
j_call: TRBJ1-5

cdr3_nt: TGTGCCAGCAGCCAATGGGGGTCTGGAAACACCATATATTTT
cdr3_aa: CASSQWGSGNTIYF
d_call: .
clone_size: .
v_call: TRBV6-1
j_call: TRBJ1-3

cdr3_nt: TGTGCCAGCAGTTACGGTTGGGAAGCCCAGCATTTT
cdr3_aa: CASSYGWEAQHF
d_call: .
clone_size: .
v_call: TRBV6-6
j_call: TRBJ1-5

cdr3_nt: TGTGCCAGCAGTACCTCCTCGGGGCCGGGTGGCTACACCTTC
cdr3_aa: CASSTSSGPGGYTF
d_call: .
clone_size: .
v_call: TRBV28
j_call: TRBJ1-2

cdr3_nt: TGTGCCAGCAGTCTTCAGGGTGTGGACACTGAAGCTTTCTTT
cdr3_aa: CASSLQGVDTEAFF
d_call: .
clone_size: .
v_call: TRBV7-9
j_call: TRBJ1-1

cdr3_nt: TGTGCCAGCAGCTTAGCGGCCAGGGTTACCCAGGTACATACGCAGTATTTT
cdr3_aa: CASSLAARVTQVHTQYF
d_call: .
clone_size: .
v_call: TRBV7-8
j_call: TRBJ2-3

cdr3_nt: TGTGCCAGCAGTTACGGCCAACCGTCCGAGCAGTACTTC
cdr3_aa: CASSYGQPSEQYF
d_call: .
clone_size: .
v_call: TRBV6-6
j_call: TRBJ2-7

cdr3_nt: TGTGCCAGCAGCTCGGGGACTAGCGGTTTTGACGAGCAGTACTTC
cdr3_aa: CASSSGTSGFDEQYF
d_call: TRBD2
clone_size: .
v_call: TRBV9
j_call: TRBJ2-7

cdr3_nt: TGTGCCAGCAGCCAGTGGACAGTTCGGGGAGAGACCCAGTACTTC
cdr3_aa: CASSQWTVRGETQYF
d_call: .
clone_size: .
v_call: TRBV14
j_call: TRBJ2-5

cdr3_nt: TGTGCCAGCACCTGGGACCGGGCCGTTTACAATGAGCAGTTCTTC
cdr3_aa: CASTWDRAVYNEQFF
d_call: .
clone_size: once
v_call: TRBV2
j_call: TRBJ2-1

cdr3_nt: TGTGCCAGCAGCTTAGTAGCCAGGGGAGGGTATAGCAATCAGCCCCAGCATTTT
cdr3_aa: CASSLVARGGYSNQPQHF
d_call: .
clone_size: .
v_call: TRBV7-8
j_call: TRBJ1-5

cdr3_nt: TGTGCCAGCAGCTTAGCCTTTGACCCCTCCTACAATGAGCAGTTCTTC
cdr3_aa: CASSLAFDPSYNEQFF
d_call: .
clone_size: .
v_call: TRBV7-3
j_call: TRBJ2-1

cdr3_nt: TGCGCCAGCAGCAAGGAAGGCAATCAGCCCCAGCATTTT
cdr3_aa: CASSKEGNQPQHF
d_call: .
clone_size: .
v_call: TRBV10-2
j_call: TRBJ1-5

cdr3_nt: TGTGCCAGCAGAGACGGGGCAAGAATGAACACTGAAGCTTTCTTT
cdr3_aa: CASRDGARMNTEAFF
d_call: .
clone_size: few
v_call: TRBV28
j_call: TRBJ1-1

cdr3_nt: TGTGCCATCAGTGAATCAATGACAGGGGGGTACGAGCAGTACTTC
cdr3_aa: CAISESMTGGYEQYF
d_call: TRBD1
clone_size: .
v_call: TRBV10-3
j_call: TRBJ2-7

cdr3_nt: TGTGCCAGCAGCTCGCTGGGCCCCGAGCAGTACTTC
cdr3_aa: CASSSLGPEQYF
d_call: .
clone_size: .
v_call: TRBV5-5
j_call: TRBJ2-7

cdr3_nt: TGCAGCGTTGAAGATTGGGGCACCTCGCAAGGCTATGGCTACACCTTC
cdr3_aa: CSVEDWGTSQGYGYTF
d_call: .
clone_size: .
v_call: TRBV29-1
j_call: TRBJ1-2

cdr3_nt: TGTGCCAGCAGTTCCTCAGCGAACTCTGGGGCCAACGTCCTGACTTTC
cdr3_aa: CASSSSANSGANVLTF
d_call: .
clone_size: once
v_call: TRBV28
j_call: TRBJ2-6